This TCR beta chain was sequenced for a study of shared T cell receptors in the human thymus. The CDR3 extends over 12 amino acids. V trimming: 6 bases; J trimming: 8 bases; junction bases outside the gene matches: 6. The germline V gene has CDR1 MNHEY and CDR2 SVGAGI. The data were produced by immunoSEQ multiplex PCR, yet TCRdb's version contains in-frame clones alone and is incomplete. Among roughly 700,000 clones listed, approximately 88% were seen once. This same sample was also taken into another study, of human thymus T cells. That source notes: Healthy Finnish infants undergoing corrective surgery for congenital heart defects were the donors. Thymic samples were excised during corrective heart operations. Biased V and J segment usage appeared in thymus and peripheral blood.

The chain couples TRBV6-5 to TRBJ1-2; 7 positions match TRBD1. What was sequenced was thymocytes. The TCR originated in a boy under two years old with a congenital heart defect. The CDR3, as DNA: TGTGCCAGCAGCTCGACAGGGAAGGGCTACACCTTC. Translation: CASSSTGKGYTF.